The entry below describes one T cell receptor (beta chain). Its antigen is unknown. The CDR3 has 14 amino acids. Trimming removed 6 bases at V and 4 bases at J, with 14 bases between. From germline, CDR1 is SGHTS and CDR2 YDEGEE. Time point indicated: newly diagnosed GD, antithyroid drugs for less than 3 months. RNA extracted from PBMCs served as the sequencing template. HTBI primers from iRepertoire and Arm-PCR of CDR3 regions yielded the TCR beta libraries. TCRdb analysed the multiplex PCR reads with MiXCR anew, one entry per CDR3 protein. Of 350,000 to 450,000 distinct CDR3 sequences listed, more than 12% are singletons. The sample originates from a study of regulatory T cells in long-lasting Graves disease. Study outcomes and limitations: Persistent patients had more shared public clonotypes (roughly 2,700) than new patients (approximately 970).

The sample was also reused in another study, on T cells in Graves' hyperthyroidism and ophthalmopathy.

Here the sequenced sample was peripheral blood mononuclear cells (PBMCs), taken at new diagnosis, from a patient treated with antithyroid drugs. This sequence joins TRBV5-8 and TRBJ2-1; perhaps D is TRBD1 or TRBD2 (5 bases each). The clonotype was recovered from a woman aged 25 to 39 with Graves disease. This chain's CDR3 is CASTGTILYNEQFF. CDR3 nucleotides: TGTGCCAGCACCGGGACCATCTTGTACAATGAGCAGTTCTTC.